One and the same sample provided the 27 T cell receptor beta chains below, sequenced in a study of blood T cell repertoires in COVID-19. Sequencing used immunoSEQ multiplex PCR; TCRdb keeps in-frame clones, though not all of them. This sample yields over 130,000 clones, of which 85% are seen a single time; about 2.9% belongs to the top ten. The sequenced sample was peripheral blood. All receptors come from a man in his fifties or sixties with acute or convalescent COVID-19.

The rearrangement uses TRBV6-5 and TRBJ2-2, with 11 nucleotides matching TRBD1. Losses at the gene ends were 6 bases for V and 5 bases for J; bases not matched to a gene: 5. The CDR3 length is 15 residues. CDR1 and CDR2 from the germline V gene are MNHEY and SVGAGI. CDR3 sequence: CASRSGTGGTGELFF. The CDR3 DNA reads TGTGCCAGCAGATCCGGGACAGGGGGAACCGGGGAGCTGTTTTTT.

Points on this clone: Other DNA sequences of this sample code for an identical CDR3. The J gene is TRBJ1-6, the V gene TRBV7-3, with TRBD1 as a possible D gene (6 bases). In germline, CDR1 is SGHTA, CDR2 FQGTGA. With 2 bases removed from V and 10 bases from J, the gap between germline ends came to 15 bases. This CDR3 region has 15 residues. The CDR3 bases are TGTGCCAGCAGCTTAGGGGGCGCGGGGGGGTCACCCCTCCACTTT. Protein product: CASSLGGAGGSPLHF.

V is TRBV9 and J is TRBJ2-2; D remains unclear. Germline lookup yields CDR1 SGDLS and CDR2 YYNGEE. Trimming shortened V by 4 bases and J by 1 base, and 5 bases separated the two germline ends. CDR3 length equals 13 residues. DNA of the CDR3: TGTGCCAGCAGCCTCGGGAACACCGGGGAGCTGTTTTTT. It yields the protein CASSLGNTGELFF.

The DNA of the CDR3 is TGTGCCAGCAGCCCCTCGACTGACGGGAAAGAGACCCAGTACTTC. Its protein product is CASSPSTDGKETQYF. The chain combines TRBV11-2 with TRBJ2-5; tentatively, D is TRBD2 (5 bases). V lost 5 bases and J 3 bases, leaving 16 bases between the germline ends. CDR1 is SGHAT and CDR2 is FQNNGV in the germline V gene. This CDR3 is built from 15 residues.

V usage is TRBV7-8 and J usage is TRBJ2-1, with D uncertain. The CDR3 loop spans 15 amino acids. V lost 1 base, J lost 2 bases, and 9 bases lay in between. CDR1 and CDR2 (germline): SGHVS, FQNEAQ. The CDR3 protein is CASSLVAGPYNEQFF. DNA for the CDR3: TGTGCCAGCAGCTTAGTTGCAGGCCCCTACAATGAGCAGTTCTTC.

In this sample, this clone turned up once. The V and J genes are TRBV11-1 and TRBJ2-5; tentatively, D is TRBD2 (6 bases). V shed 3 bases and J shed 5 bases, with 13 bases lying between them. CDR1 and CDR2 from the germline V gene are SGHAT and FQDESV (reference sequence). The CDR3 has 14 residues. The CDR3 sequence is CASSFQRGRETQYF. CDR3 nucleotide sequence: TGTGCCAGCAGCTTCCAGCGAGGGAGGGAGACCCAGTACTTC.

This clone turned up a few times. This chain links TRBV6-5 with TRBJ1-2; 8 bases are shared with TRBD1. There are 15 residues in the CDR3. Germline CDR1 MNHEY, CDR2 SVGAGI. V shed 6 bases, J shed 0 bases, and the junction held 6 bases outside the gene matches. Written as DNA, the CDR3 is TGTGCCAGCAGGCCGGGACAGGCCACTAACTATGGCTACACCTTC. Its protein product is CASRPGQATNYGYTF.

The rearrangement links TRBV27 to TRBJ1-4; no clear D gene. The CDR3 runs 16 residues. The V gene's germline CDR1 is MNHEY and CDR2 SMNVEV (reference sequence). The V gene lost 5 bases and the J gene lost 0 bases, with 13 bases spanning the gap. In nucleotides, the CDR3 is TGTGCCAGCAGTCTTACGCACTTTGCAACTAATGAAAAACTGTTTTTT. Protein: CASSLTHFATNEKLFF.

V is TRBV6-1 and J is TRBJ2-7; 11 bases agree with TRBD2. V shed 0 bases and J 6 bases; nucleotides not matched to a gene: 4. The CDR3 is made up of 15 amino acids. Looked up from germline, CDR1 is MNHNS and CDR2 is SASEGT. The CDR3 region has the DNA TGTGCCAGCAGTGAAGCGCTTAGCGGGGGGGCCGAGCAGTACTTC. As protein: CASSEALSGGAEQYF.

The count of this clone is one. V usage is TRBV3-1 (or the pseudogene TRBV3-2) and J usage is TRBJ1-4; tentative D call: TRBD1 (6 bases). With 4 bases removed from V and 7 bases from J, the gap between germline ends came to 13 bases. The CDR3 runs 14 residues. Germline CDR1 reads LGHDT; CDR2 reads YNNKEL (reference sequence). The CDR3 spells CASSRRQVGEKLFF. For the CDR3, the DNA is TGTGCCAGCAGCCGACGACAGGTCGGTGAAAAACTGTTTTTT.

This chain uses TRBV25-1 with TRBJ1-1; 11 nucleotides agree with TRBD1. The CDR3 has 13 amino acids. From germline, CDR1 is MGHDK and CDR2 SYGVNS. The V gene end was trimmed by 4 bases and the J gene end by 7 bases; junction bases not matched to a gene: 2. CDR3 region: CASSGGTGGEAFF. CDR3 bases: TGTGCCAGCAGTGGCGGGACAGGGGGTGAAGCTTTCTTT.

DNA of the CDR3: TGTGCCAGCAGCCGACACATCAACACTGAAGCTTTCTTT. It translates to CASSRHINTEAFF. V gene TRBV11-2 combines with J gene TRBJ1-1, with D unresolved. The CDR3 consists of 13 residues. Germline CDR1 reads SGHAT; CDR2 reads FQNNGV. V lost 5 bases, J lost 2 bases, and 9 bases lay in between.

This clone was counted only a few times. A junction end diverges from the germline sequence, so it may reflect a read error. The J gene is TRBJ1-1, the V gene TRBV7-7, with D possibly being TRBD1 (6 bases). The CDR3 length is 13 residues. Per germline, CDR1 SSHAT and CDR2 FNYEAQ (reference sequence). CDR3 region: CASSRDKNTEAFF. The CDR3 DNA follows: TGTGCTAGCAGCCGGGACAAGAACACTGAAGCTTTCTTT.

The chain combines TRBV5-4 with TRBJ2-1, with D possibly matching TRBD2 (6 bases). This CDR3 region has 16 residues. Trimming removed 4 bases at V and 4 bases at J, with 18 bases between. Germline-derived CDR1 and CDR2 are SGHNT and YYREEE (reference sequence). DNA of the CDR3: TGTGCCAGCAGCCCCACATCTAGCGCGAATTACAATGAGCAGTTCTTC. It yields the protein CASSPTSSANYNEQFF.

The genes are TRBV7-9 and TRBJ1-1; D gene unclear. V was clipped by 5 bases and J by 4 bases, with 8 bases between them. The CDR3 covers 12 residues. Germline V gives CDR1 SEHNR, CDR2 FQNEAQ (reference sequence). This chain's CDR3 is CASSPEVTEAFF. CDR3 bases: TGTGCCAGCAGCCCCGAGGTCACTGAAGCTTTCTTT.

The chain combines TRBV5-1 with TRBJ1-6, with D possibly TRBD1 on 5 matching bases. Per the germline V gene, CDR1 is SGHRS and CDR2 is YFSETQ. The CDR3 loop spans 15 amino acids. Trimming stripped 1 base from V and 10 bases from J, with 15 bases between. CDR3 nucleotide sequence: TGCGCCAGCAGCTTGAGGCAGGGTGGACAATCACCCCTCCACTTT. Encoded protein: CASSLRQGGQSPLHF.

The chain is built from TRBV10-2 and TRBJ1-1, with unresolved D. Trimming removed 4 bases at V and 3 bases at J, with 9 bases between. The CDR3 loop spans 13 amino acids. Per germline, CDR1 WSHSY and CDR2 SAAADI. The CDR3 DNA is TGCGCCAGCAGTGCGGGAGGATACACTGAAGCTTTCTTT. As protein: CASSAGGYTEAFF.

This clone was counted between two and nine times. The chain joins TRBV5-1 to TRBJ1-3; possible D gene TRBD1, 5 bases. This CDR3 contains 14 residues. The germline V and J ends were trimmed by 3 bases and 2 bases, with 9 bases remaining between them. Germline CDR1 reads SGHRS; CDR2 reads YFSETQ. CDR3 amino acids: CASSSGDPGNTIYF. CDR3 coding DNA: TGCGCCAGCAGCTCGGGGGATCCTGGAAACACCATATATTTT.

V gene TRBV5-1 combines with J gene TRBJ2-3, with TRBD2 matching 12 bases. Germline loops: CDR1 SGHRS, CDR2 YFSETQ. This CDR3 comprises 18 residues. V trimming: 4 bases; J trimming: 6 bases; junction bases outside the gene matches: 15. DNA of the CDR3: TGCGCCAGCAGCGGAGGCCCATGGACTAGCGGGGCCCGGGATACGCAGTATTTT. It yields the protein CASSGGPWTSGARDTQYF. The whole variable domain, remainder taken from reference TRBV5-1 and TRBJ2-3, is KAGVTQTPRYLIKTRGQQVTLSCSPISGHRSVSWYQQTPGQGLQFLFEYFSETQRNKGNFPGRFSGRQFSNSRSEMNVSTLELGDSALYLCASSGGPWTSGARDTQYFGPGTRLTVL.

The chain joins TRBV12-5 to TRBJ2-1; 9 nucleotides match TRBD2. The CDR3 contains 15 residues. Germline lookup yields CDR1 LGHNT and CDR2 FRNRAP. V was pared by 5 bases and J by 4 bases, with 6 bases of the junction left unmatched. The CDR3 sequence is CASGVAGARYNEQFF. CDR3 nucleotides: TGTGCTAGTGGTGTAGCGGGGGCGCGATACAATGAGCAGTTCTTC. Together with reference TRBV12-5 and TRBJ2-1, the CDR3 gives the full variable domain: DARVTQTPRHKVTEMGQEVTMRCQPILGHNTVFWYRQTMMQGLELLAYFRNRAPLDDSGMPKDRFSAEMPDATLATLKIQPSEPRDSAVYFCASGVAGARYNEQFFGPGTRLTVL.

The chain uses TRBV29-1 and TRBJ2-5; D is unclear. The germline V gene encodes CDR1 SQVTM and CDR2 ANQGSEA. With 4 bases removed from V and 5 bases from J, the gap between germline ends came to 8 bases. This CDR3 contains 11 residues. CDR3 bases: TGCAGCGTTGCGACCAGGGAGACCCAGTACTTC. Its translation is CSVATRETQYF.

The chain combines TRBV7-8 with TRBJ1-4; TRBD1 is a possible D gene (6 bases). Per the germline V gene, CDR1 is SGHVS and CDR2 is FQNEAQ. V was clipped by 4 bases and J by 5 bases, with 11 bases between them. The CDR3 is 14 amino acids. CDR3: CASSSWTDNEKLFF. The CDR3 DNA is TGTGCCAGCAGCTCCTGGACAGACAATGAAAAACTGTTTTTT.

The chain employs TRBV5-1 and TRBJ1-2; D is undetermined. V lost 0 bases to trimming and J lost 0 bases, with 9 bases between them. Germline loops: CDR1 SGHRS, CDR2 YFSETQ. The CDR3 runs 15 residues. The CDR3 region is CASSLGHPANYGYTF. CDR3 bases: TGCGCCAGCAGCTTGGGACACCCAGCTAACTATGGCTACACCTTC.

This clone was counted once. The V and J genes are TRBV19 and TRBJ1-5; 9 bases align to TRBD1. The CDR3 runs 14 residues. After removal of 8 bases from V and 7 bases from J, the junction contained 9 bases not matched to a gene. Germline V lookup: CDR1 LNHDA, CDR2 SQIVND (reference sequence). CDR3 loop: CASADRGILQPQHF. CDR3 nucleotides: TGTGCCAGTGCGGACAGGGGTATATTACAGCCCCAGCATTTT.

The rearrangement uses TRBV30 and TRBJ1-5; D is unresolved. Germline loops: CDR1 GTSNPN, CDR2 SVGIG (reference sequence). The CDR3 loop spans 14 amino acids. Trimming took off 0 bases at V and 0 bases at J, with 6 bases between the two ends. In DNA form, the CDR3 reads TGTGCCTGGAGTGTAACGAGTAGCAATCAGCCCCAGCATTTT. Amino acid sequence: CAWSVTSSNQPQHF.

This clone occurred a few times. The V gene is TRBV4-1, the J gene TRBJ1-2; D might be TRBD1 (5 bases). The CDR3 sequence is 15 residues long. The germline CDR1 and CDR2 sequences are MGHRA and YSYEKL. The ends were cut back, 6 bases at V and 4 bases at J, with 18 bases in the middle. The CDR3 nucleotides read TGCGCCAGCAGTCAGGGAAGCGCGGACCGCTATGGCTACACCTTC. Its protein is CASSQGSADRYGYTF.

The rearrangement uses TRBV6-2 or TRBV6-3 and TRBJ2-7, with 8 positions matching TRBD1. This CDR3 region has 16 residues. The V gene's germline CDR1 is MNHEY and CDR2 SVGEGT. Trimming removed 0 bases from V and 1 base from J; junction bases left unmatched: 5. The CDR3 reads CASSYSSRDRSYEQYF. Here the CDR3 DNA reads TGTGCCAGCAGTTACTCGAGCCGGGACAGGTCCTACGAGCAGTACTTC.